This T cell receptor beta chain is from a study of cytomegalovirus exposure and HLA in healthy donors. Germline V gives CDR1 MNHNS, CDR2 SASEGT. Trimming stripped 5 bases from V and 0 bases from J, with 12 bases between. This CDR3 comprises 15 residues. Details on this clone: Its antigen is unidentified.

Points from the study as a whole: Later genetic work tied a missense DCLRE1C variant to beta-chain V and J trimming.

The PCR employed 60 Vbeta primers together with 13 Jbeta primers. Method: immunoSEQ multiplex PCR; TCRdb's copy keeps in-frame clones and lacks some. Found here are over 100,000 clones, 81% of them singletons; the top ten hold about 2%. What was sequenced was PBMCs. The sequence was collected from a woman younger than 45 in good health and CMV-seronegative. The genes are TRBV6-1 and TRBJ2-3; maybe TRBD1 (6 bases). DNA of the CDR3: TGTGCCAGCAGTAGGACAGAGACTAGCACAGATACGCAGTATTTT. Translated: CASSRTETSTDTQYF.